The sequence of this T cell receptor (beta chain) was determined in a study of T-cell memory formation after mild COVID-19. Study in general: TCR clustering was largely donor specific.

Overall study findings and caveats: Whether second-wave clones peaking at day 37 were SARS-CoV-2 specific went unconfirmed.

Trimming left V 5 bases short and J 4 bases short, with 18 bases between. This CDR3 has 16 residues. Germline CDR1 is MNHNY and CDR2 is SVGAGI (reference sequence). The sample holds a few counts of this clonotype. Its target is not known. TCRdb redid the calling of the 5' RACE reads with MiXCR, one entry per CDR3 protein. The sample contains hundreds of thousands of distinct CDR3 sequences, approximately 16% of which appear only once. The sequencing input was PBMCs or a T cell subset sorted from them (not recorded which). This clonotype originated in a man aged 18 to 30 who had mild COVID-19 (a few samples of this study predate the infection). Cell type and time point are not known. The genes are TRBV6-6 and TRBJ2-1, with TRBD1 as a possible D gene (6 bases). CDR3 sequence: CASSDPDRRKYNEQFF. The CDR3 DNA reads as TGTGCCAGCAGTGACCCAGACAGGCGAAAATACAATGAGCAGTTCTTC.